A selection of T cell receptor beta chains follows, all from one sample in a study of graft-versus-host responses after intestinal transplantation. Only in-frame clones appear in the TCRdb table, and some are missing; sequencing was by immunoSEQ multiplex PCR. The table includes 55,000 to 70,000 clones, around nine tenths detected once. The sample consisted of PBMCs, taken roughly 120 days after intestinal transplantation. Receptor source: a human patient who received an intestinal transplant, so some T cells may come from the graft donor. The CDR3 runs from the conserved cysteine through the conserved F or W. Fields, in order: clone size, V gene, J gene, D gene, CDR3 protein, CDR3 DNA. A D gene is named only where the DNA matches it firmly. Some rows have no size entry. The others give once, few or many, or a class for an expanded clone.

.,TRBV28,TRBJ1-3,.,CASSPPGAKGNTIYF,TGTGCCAGCAGTCCCCCGGGGGCAAAGGGAAACACCATATATTTT
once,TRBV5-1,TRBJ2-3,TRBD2,CASSQGLAGESTDTQYF,TGCGCCAGCAGCCAGGGACTAGCGGGGGAGAGCACAGATACGCAGTATTTT
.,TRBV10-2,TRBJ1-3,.,CASSHTLTWESDSGNTIYF,TGCGCCAGCAGCCATACTCTCACGTGGGAGTCCGACTCTGGAAACACCATATATTTT
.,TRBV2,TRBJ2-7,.,CASSPYPAEPDYEQYF,TGTGCCAGCAGCCCCTACCCAGCGGAACCCGACTACGAGCAGTACTTC
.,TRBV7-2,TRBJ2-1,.,CASSTYSGGGEQFF,TGTGCCAGCAGCACCTATTCAGGGGGGGGTGAGCAGTTCTTC
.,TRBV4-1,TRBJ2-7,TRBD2,CASSQLAGALYEQYF,TGCGCCAGCAGCCAACTAGCGGGGGCCCTCTACGAGCAGTACTTC
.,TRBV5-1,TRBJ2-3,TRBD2,CASSLVVAGGSDTQYF,TGCGCCAGCAGCTTGGTGGTGGCGGGAGGGTCCGATACGCAGTATTTT
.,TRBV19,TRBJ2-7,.,CASSRTASGEQYF,TGTGCCAGTAGCCGGACAGCGTCGGGGGAGCAGTACTTC
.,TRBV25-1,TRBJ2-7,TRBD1,CASSESGGPYEQYF,TGTGCCAGCAGTGAATCAGGGGGCCCCTACGAGCAGTACTTC
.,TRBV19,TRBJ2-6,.,CASSAVHSGANVLTF,TGTGCCAGTAGTGCGGTTCACTCTGGGGCCAACGTCCTGACTTTC
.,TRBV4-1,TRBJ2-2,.,CASSQDQGPNTGELFF,TGCGCCAGCAGCCAAGACCAGGGCCCGAACACCGGGGAGCTGTTTTTT
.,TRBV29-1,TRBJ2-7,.,CSPLGYEQYF,TGCAGCCCCCTGGGCTACGAGCAGTACTTC
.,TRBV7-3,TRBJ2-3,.,CASSYLRTDTQYF,TGTGCCAGCAGCTACCTTCGCACAGATACGCAGTATTTT
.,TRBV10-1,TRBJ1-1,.,CASIRTVGTEAFF,TGCGCCAGCATTCGTACGGTGGGCACTGAAGCTTTCTTT
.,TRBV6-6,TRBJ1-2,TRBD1,CASSDLQGPYGYTF,TGTGCCAGCAGTGACTTACAGGGGCCCTATGGCTACACCTTC
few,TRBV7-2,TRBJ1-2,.,CASSPLIWDQGWNYGYTF,TGTGCCAGCAGCCCTTTAATATGGGACCAGGGGTGGAACTATGGCTACACCTTC
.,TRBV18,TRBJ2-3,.,CASSPPGVDTQYF,TGTGCCAGCTCACCACCTGGGGTAGATACGCAGTATTTT
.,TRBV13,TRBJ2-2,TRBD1,CASSLEGATNTGELFF,TGTGCCAGCAGCTTAGAGGGGGCGACGAACACCGGGGAGCTGTTTTTT
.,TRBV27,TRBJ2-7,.,CASSLSGQHYEQYF,TGTGCCAGCAGTTTATCCGGGCAACACTACGAGCAGTACTTC
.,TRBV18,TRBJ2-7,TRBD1,CASSPEQGAHEQYF,TGTGCCAGCTCACCTGAGCAGGGGGCCCACGAGCAGTACTTC
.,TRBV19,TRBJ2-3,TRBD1,CASSIHSGGGTDTQYF,TGTGCCAGTAGTATCCACTCAGGGGGAGGCACAGATACGCAGTATTTT
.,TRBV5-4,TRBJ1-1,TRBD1,CASSWQGGQAFF,TGTGCCAGCAGCTGGCAGGGGGGGCAAGCTTTCTTT
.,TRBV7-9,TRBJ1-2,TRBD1,CASSWSPGQTNYGYTF,TGTGCCAGCAGCTGGTCTCCGGGACAGACAAACTATGGCTACACCTTC
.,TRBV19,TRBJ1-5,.,CASSTRGGGGGQPQHF,TGTGCCAGTAGTACCCGGGGGGGCGGAGGCGGGCAGCCCCAGCATTTT
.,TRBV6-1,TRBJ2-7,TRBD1,CASSRTGAGEQYF,TGTGCCAGCTCCCGGACAGGGGCGGGGGAGCAGTACTTC
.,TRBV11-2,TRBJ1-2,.,CASSLIGGNYGYTF,TGTGCCAGCAGCTTAATCGGGGGTAACTATGGCTACACCTTC
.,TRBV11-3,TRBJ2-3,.,CASSLAISTDTQYF,TGTGCCAGCAGCTTAGCGATTAGCACAGATACGCAGTATTTT
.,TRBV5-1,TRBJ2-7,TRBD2,CASSLGLAGGYEQYF,TGCGCCAGCAGTTTGGGACTAGCGGGAGGGTACGAGCAGTACTTC
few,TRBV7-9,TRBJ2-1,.,CASSRTGTHNEQFF,TGTGCCAGCAGCCGCACCGGGACTCACAATGAGCAGTTCTTC
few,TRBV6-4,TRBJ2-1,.,CASSLGTGVPGGDEQFF,TGTGCCAGCAGTCTTGGGACGGGCGTCCCGGGCGGCGATGAGCAGTTCTTC
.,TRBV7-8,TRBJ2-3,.,CASKPRRGEFTDTQYF,TGTGCCAGCAAGCCCCGCCGCGGGGAGTTCACAGATACGCAGTATTTT
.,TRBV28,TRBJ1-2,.,CASSSAYRDYGYTF,TGTGCCAGCAGTTCTGCGTACAGGGACTATGGCTACACCTTC
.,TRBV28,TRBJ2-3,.,CASSSLGTARGASTDTQYF,TGTGCCAGCAGTTCTTTAGGGACAGCAAGGGGGGCTAGCACAGATACGCAGTATTTT
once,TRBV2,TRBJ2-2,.,CASSEPGSNTGELFF,TGTGCCAGCAGTGAGCCGGGATCGAACACCGGGGAGCTGTTTTTT
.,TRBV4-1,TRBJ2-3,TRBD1,CASSPRFGQGALDTQYF,TGCGCCAGCAGCCCCCGTTTTGGACAGGGGGCTTTAGATACGCAGTATTTT
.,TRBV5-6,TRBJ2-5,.,CASSPFSGRRQETQYF,TGTGCCAGCAGCCCGTTTTCGGGACGACGGCAAGAGACCCAGTACTTC
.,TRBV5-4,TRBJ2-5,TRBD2,CASSLESSGETQYF,TGTGCCAGCAGCTTGGAATCTAGCGGAGAGACCCAGTACTTC
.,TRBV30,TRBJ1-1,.,CAWSDPGPLLDTEAFF,TGTGCCTGGAGCGACCCGGGGCCGTTGCTGGACACTGAAGCTTTCTTT
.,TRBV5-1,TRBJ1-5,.,CASSLGQNQPQHF,TGCGCCAGCAGCTTGGGGCAGAATCAGCCCCAGCATTTT
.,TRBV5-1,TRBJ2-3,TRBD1,CASSRETGGSGDTQYF,TGCGCCAGCAGCCGGGAGACAGGGGGCAGCGGAGATACGCAGTATTTT
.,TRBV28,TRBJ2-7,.,CASSRGYEQYF,TGTGCCAGCAGTCGGGGGTACGAGCAGTACTTC
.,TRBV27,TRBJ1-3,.,CASSLSGTGNTIYF,TGTGCCAGCAGTTTATCAGGGACTGGAAACACCATATATTTT
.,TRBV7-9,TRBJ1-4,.,CASSQGLRGEKLFF,TGTGCCAGCAGCCAGGGACTGCGGGGTGAAAAACTGTTTTTT
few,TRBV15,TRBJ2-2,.,CATSRDVGTGELFF,TGTGCCACCAGCAGAGATGTCGGGACCGGGGAGCTGTTTTTT
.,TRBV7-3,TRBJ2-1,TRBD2,CASSAREGLYNEQFF,TGTGCCAGCAGCGCGCGGGAGGGCCTCTACAATGAGCAGTTCTTC
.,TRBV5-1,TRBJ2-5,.,CASSLRETQYF,TGCGCCAGCAGCTTGAGAGAGACCCAGTACTTC
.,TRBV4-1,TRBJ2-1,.,CASSQEGGPYNEQFF,TGCGCCAGCAGCCAAGAAGGGGGTCCCTACAATGAGCAGTTCTTC
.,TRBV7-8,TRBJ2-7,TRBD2,CASSLLRAGATYEQYF,TGTGCCAGCAGCTTATTGAGGGCGGGAGCAACCTACGAGCAGTACTTC
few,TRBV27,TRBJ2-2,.,CASTRTGGELFF,TGTGCCAGCACTAGGACCGGCGGGGAGCTGTTTTTT